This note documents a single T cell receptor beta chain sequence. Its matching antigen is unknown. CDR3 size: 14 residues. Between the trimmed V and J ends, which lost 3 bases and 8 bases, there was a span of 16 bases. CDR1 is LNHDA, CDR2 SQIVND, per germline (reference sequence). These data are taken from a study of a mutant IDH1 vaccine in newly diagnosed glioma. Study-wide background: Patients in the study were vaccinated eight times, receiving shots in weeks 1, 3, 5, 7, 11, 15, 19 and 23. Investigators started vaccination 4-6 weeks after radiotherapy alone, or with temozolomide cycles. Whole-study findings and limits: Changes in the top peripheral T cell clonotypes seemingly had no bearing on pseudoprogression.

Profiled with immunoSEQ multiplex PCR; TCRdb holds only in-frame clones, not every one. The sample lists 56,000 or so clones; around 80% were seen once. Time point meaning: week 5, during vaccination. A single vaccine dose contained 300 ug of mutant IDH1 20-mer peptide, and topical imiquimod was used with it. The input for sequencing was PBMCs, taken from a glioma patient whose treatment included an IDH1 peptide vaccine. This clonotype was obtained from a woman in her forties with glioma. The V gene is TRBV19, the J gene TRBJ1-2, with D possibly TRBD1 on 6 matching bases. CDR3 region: CASSILGTSGGYTF. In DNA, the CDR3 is TGTGCCAGTAGTATTCTCGGGACATCTGGGGGCTACACCTTC.